The 13 T cell receptor beta chains given below trace back to one sample, sequenced in a study of T cell responses to AZD1222 COVID-19 vaccine. Method: immunoSEQ multiplex PCR; TCRdb's copy keeps in-frame clones and lacks some. Seen here are tens of thousands of clones, about 80% observed once, and the top ten hold roughly 12%. The sample was peripheral blood, taken on day 0 of AZD1222 vaccination. Receptors were obtained from an adult in good health.

This clone was found once. V gene TRBV6-5 combines with J gene TRBJ1-6; 7 bases are shared with TRBD1. Per the germline V gene, CDR1 is MNHEY and CDR2 is SVGAGI. This CDR3 is built from 15 residues. The junction had 7 bases not matched to a gene; V was cut back by 5 bases and J by 6 bases. This CDR3 reads CASSTGVVFNSPLHF. DNA of the CDR3: TGTGCCAGCAGTACAGGGGTCGTATTTAATTCACCCCTCCACTTT.

The chain is built from TRBV27 and TRBJ1-1; D gene unclear. The CDR3 runs 16 residues. Trimming left V 3 bases short and J 6 bases short, with 20 bases between. The germline CDR1 and CDR2 sequences are MNHEY and SMNVEV (reference sequence). This chain's CDR3 is CASSLRQVKARSEAFF. The CDR3 coding sequence is TGTGCCAGCAGTTTGCGGCAGGTTAAGGCTAGGTCTGAAGCTTTCTTT.

The chain joins TRBV19 to TRBJ1-6; 9 nucleotides agree with TRBD1. The CDR3 totals 16 residues. V lost 5 bases and J lost 7; bases outside the gene matches: 9. CDR1 is LNHDA, CDR2 SQIVND, per germline (reference sequence). The DNA for the CDR3 is TGTGCCAGTAGTCCCTTAGGACAGGGGAAAAATTCACCCCTCCACTTT. Translated, it gives CASSPLGQGKNSPLHF.

The chain couples TRBV9 to TRBJ1-1; 7 nucleotides align to TRBD1. The CDR3 has 15 amino acids. Germline lookup yields CDR1 SGDLS and CDR2 YYNGEE. Trimming took 2 bases from V and 2 from J; bases not matched to a gene: 6. The CDR3, as DNA: TGTGCCAGCAGCGTCTATGGGACAGATAACACTGAAGCTTTCTTT. Translating gives CASSVYGTDNTEAFF.

This chain joins TRBV27 and TRBJ1-6; D possibly corresponds to TRBD1 (6 bases). V was cut by 2 bases and J by 8 bases, with 10 bases left in between. This CDR3 has 14 residues. CDR1 and CDR2 from the germline V gene are MNHEY and SMNVEV (reference sequence). CDR3 sequence reads: CASSLGPGDSPLHF. Written as DNA, the CDR3 is TGTGCCAGCAGTTTAGGTCCAGGGGATTCACCCCTCCACTTT.

The chain carries TRBV29-1 and TRBJ1-2; D possibly corresponds to TRBD1 (5 bases). V was clipped by 4 bases and J by 4 bases, with 10 bases between them. The CDR3 consists of 12 residues. Germline values: CDR1 SQVTM, CDR2 ANQGSEA. The CDR3 DNA follows: TGCAGCGTTGTCCTCGGGACCTATGGCTACACCTTC. It is translated as CSVVLGTYGYTF.

The V and J genes are TRBV24-1 and TRBJ1-2; 10 positions agree with TRBD1. The V gene end was trimmed by 9 bases and the J gene end by 7 bases; junction bases not matched to a gene: 10. The CDR3 sequence is 14 residues long. The germline CDR1 and CDR2 sequences are KGHDR and SFDVKD. Here the CDR3 DNA reads TGTGCCACCGGAATGGGACAGGGGAGAGGTGGCTACACCTTC. Protein: CATGMGQGRGGYTF.

This clone was counted once. The gene calls are TRBV20-1 and TRBJ2-7, with a weak D call TRBD1 (6 bases). Germline V gene lookup returns CDR1 DFQATT and CDR2 SNEGSKA (reference sequence). Trimming cost V 3 bases and J 8 bases, with 11 bases left between them. The CDR3 covers 11 residues. The CDR3 is CSASRGTQQYF. In DNA, the CDR3 is TGCAGTGCTAGTAGGGGGACCCAGCAGTACTTC.

The V gene is TRBV11-3, the J gene TRBJ2-6; no clear D gene. The CDR3 contains 15 residues. Germline V lookup: CDR1 SGHNT, CDR2 YENEEA. V was shortened by 5 bases and J by 2 bases, with 10 bases between the two germline ends. The CDR3 loop is CASSPGPTGANVLTF. The CDR3 bases are TGTGCCAGCAGCCCTGGTCCCACTGGGGCCAACGTCCTGACTTTC.

This clone occurred once. The rearrangement uses TRBV7-6 and TRBJ1-6; TRBD1 might be the D (5 bases). The CDR3 runs 16 residues. Germline CDR1 is SGHVS and CDR2 is FNYEAQ. V lost 0 bases and J 6 bases, leaving 12 bases between the germline ends. The CDR3 DNA follows: TGTGCCAGCAGCTTAGCCGCGGGACTCCTTAATTCACCCCTCCACTTT. Its protein product is CASSLAAGLLNSPLHF. The whole variable domain, remainder taken from reference TRBV7-6 and TRBJ1-6, is GAGVSQSPRYKVTKRGQDVALRCDPISGHVSLYWYRQALGQGPEFLTYFNYEAQQDKSGLPNDRFSAERPEGSISTLTIQRTEQRDSAMYRCASSLAAGLLNSPLHFGNGTRLTVT.

V and J are TRBV19 and TRBJ2-5, with a weak D call TRBD2 (6 bases). The CDR3 consists of 15 residues. Germline V gene data show CDR1 as LNHDA and CDR2 as SQIVND (reference sequence). V lost 5 bases and J 5 bases, leaving 18 bases between the germline ends. CDR3 nucleotide sequence: TGTGCCAGTAGTCGGGGCTATGGCGGAGGGGAGACCCAGTACTTC. Protein product: CASSRGYGGGETQYF.

J is TRBJ1-1 and V is TRBV6-6, with D possibly TRBD1 on 5 matching bases. Germline CDR1 MNHNY, CDR2 SVGAGI (reference sequence). The germline V and J ends were trimmed by 2 bases and 5 bases, with 18 bases remaining between them. The length of the CDR3 is 16 residues. This CDR3 is CASSYDMDTLRTEAFF. CDR3 DNA sequence: TGTGCCAGCAGTTACGATATGGACACCCTGCGGACTGAAGCTTTCTTT.

The rearrangement joins TRBV13 to TRBJ1-4; D might be TRBD1 (6 bases). This CDR3 is 15 amino acids long. Trimming shortened V by 5 bases and J by 5 bases, and 15 bases separated the two germline ends. Germline CDR1 reads PRHDT; CDR2 reads FYEKMQ (reference sequence). CDR3 in DNA: TGTGCCAGCAGCCCTAGCCCAGGGGTAAATGAAAAACTGTTTTTT. The encoded protein is CASSPSPGVNEKLFF.